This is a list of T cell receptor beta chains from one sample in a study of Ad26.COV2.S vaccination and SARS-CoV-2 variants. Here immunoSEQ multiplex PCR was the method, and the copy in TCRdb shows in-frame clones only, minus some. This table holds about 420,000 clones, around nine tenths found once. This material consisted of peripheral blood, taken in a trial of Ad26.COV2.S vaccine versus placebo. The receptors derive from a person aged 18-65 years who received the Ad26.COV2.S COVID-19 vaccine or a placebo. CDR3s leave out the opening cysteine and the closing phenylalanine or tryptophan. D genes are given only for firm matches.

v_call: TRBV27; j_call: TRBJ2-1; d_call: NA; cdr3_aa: ASSPRNPRGYNEQF
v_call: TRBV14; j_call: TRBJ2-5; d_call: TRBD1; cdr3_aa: ASSQGTGALYQETQY
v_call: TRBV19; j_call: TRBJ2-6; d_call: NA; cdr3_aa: ASSIQGTGANVLT
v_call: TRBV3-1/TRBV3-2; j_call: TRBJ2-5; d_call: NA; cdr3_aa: ASAYSGTQY
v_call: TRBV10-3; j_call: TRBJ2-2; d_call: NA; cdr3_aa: AAGRPRQRWELF
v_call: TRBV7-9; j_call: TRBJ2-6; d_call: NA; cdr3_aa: ASSFAGTGDNVLT
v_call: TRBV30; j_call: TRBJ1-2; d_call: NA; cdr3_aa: AWSREANYGYT
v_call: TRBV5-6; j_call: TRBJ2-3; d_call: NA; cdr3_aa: ASSNAGGTDTQY
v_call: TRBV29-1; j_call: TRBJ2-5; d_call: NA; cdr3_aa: SVERGETQY
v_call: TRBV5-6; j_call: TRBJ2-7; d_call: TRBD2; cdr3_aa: ASSDGLAGSEQY
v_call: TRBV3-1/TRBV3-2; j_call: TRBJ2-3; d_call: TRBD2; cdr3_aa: ASSQERMRLAGGPGD
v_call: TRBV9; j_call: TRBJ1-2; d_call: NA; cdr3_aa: ASSPVLNYGYT
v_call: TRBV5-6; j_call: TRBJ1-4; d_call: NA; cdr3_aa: ASSLHAEKLF
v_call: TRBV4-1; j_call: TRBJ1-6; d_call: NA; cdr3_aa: ASSQWGFDTSSYNSPLH
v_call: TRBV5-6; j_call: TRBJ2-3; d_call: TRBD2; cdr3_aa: ASSLVVRQAGVSTDTQY
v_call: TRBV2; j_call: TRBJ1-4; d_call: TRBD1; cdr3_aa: ASGGTGEKLF